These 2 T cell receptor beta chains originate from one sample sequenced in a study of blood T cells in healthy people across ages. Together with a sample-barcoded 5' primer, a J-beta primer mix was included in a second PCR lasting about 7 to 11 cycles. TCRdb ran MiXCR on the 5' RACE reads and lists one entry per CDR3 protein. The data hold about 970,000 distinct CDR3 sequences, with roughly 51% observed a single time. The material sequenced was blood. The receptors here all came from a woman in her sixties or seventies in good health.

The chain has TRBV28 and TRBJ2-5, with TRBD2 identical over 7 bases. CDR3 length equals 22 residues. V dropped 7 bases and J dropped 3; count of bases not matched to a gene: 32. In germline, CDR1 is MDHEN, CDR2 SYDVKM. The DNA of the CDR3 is TGTGCCAGCACACAAGGCTCTAGCGGAGAAATAGAACCACTACGGAAAAAAGAGACCCAGTACTTC. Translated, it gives CASTQGSSGEIEPLRKKETQYF.

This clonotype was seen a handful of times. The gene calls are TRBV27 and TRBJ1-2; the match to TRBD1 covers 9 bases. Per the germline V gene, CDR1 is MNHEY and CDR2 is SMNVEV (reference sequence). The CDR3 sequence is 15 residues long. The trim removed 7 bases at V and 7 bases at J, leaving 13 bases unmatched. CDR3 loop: CASTRTRTGEAGYTF. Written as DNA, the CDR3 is TGTGCCAGCACCAGGACCCGGACAGGGGAGGCTGGCTACACCTTC.